This record covers a single T cell receptor beta chain. Its specificity is unknown. Researchers tagged individual cDNA molecules with unique molecular identifiers. TCRdb called the 5' RACE reads again in MiXCR, with one record for every CDR3 protein. The profile shows 25,000 to 35,000 distinct CDR3 sequences, under 6% of them singletons. The sample originates from a study of early T cells in non-severe SARS-CoV-2 infection. About the study: Chains were not paired, and sequencing was done on bulk RNA from unsorted whole blood.

Whole-study findings and limits: Database matching using VDJdb favored anti-spike CD8 responses, with private and CD4 specificities left missing.

The CDR3 contains 14 residues. The V gene lost 8 bases and the J gene lost 6 bases, with 19 bases spanning the gap. The germline gives CDR1 WNHNN, CDR2 SYGVQD (reference sequence). The sequence was collected from an adult who was a healthcare worker with PCR-confirmed SARS-CoV-2 infection or an uninfected control (not recorded which). The chain links TRBV10-1 to TRBJ1-1, with D possibly TRBD1 on 5 matching bases. Sequencing was carried out using whole blood. In DNA, the CDR3 is TGCGCCAGCTCGATGGGTGGGGGTTCCGCTGAAGCTTTCTTT. Translated: CASSMGGGSAEAFF.